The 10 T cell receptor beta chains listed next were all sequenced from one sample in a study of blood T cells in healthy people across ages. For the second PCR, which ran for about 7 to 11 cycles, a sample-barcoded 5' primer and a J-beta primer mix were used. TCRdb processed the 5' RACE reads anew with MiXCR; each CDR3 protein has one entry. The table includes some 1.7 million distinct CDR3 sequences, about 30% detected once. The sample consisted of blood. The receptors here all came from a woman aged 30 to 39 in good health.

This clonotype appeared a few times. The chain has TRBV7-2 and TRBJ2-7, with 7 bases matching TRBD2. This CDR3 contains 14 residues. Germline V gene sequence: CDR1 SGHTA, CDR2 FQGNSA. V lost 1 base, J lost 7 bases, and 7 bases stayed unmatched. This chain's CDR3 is CASSLGLASREQYF. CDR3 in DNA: TGTGCCAGCAGCTTAGGACTAGCCAGCAGGGAGCAGTACTTC. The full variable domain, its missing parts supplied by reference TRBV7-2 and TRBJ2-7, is GAGVSQSPSNKVTEKGKDVELRCDPISGHTALYWYRQSLGQGLEFLIYFQGNSAPDKSGLPSDRFSAERTGGSVSTLTIQRTQQEDSAVYLCASSLGLASREQYFGPGTRLTVT.

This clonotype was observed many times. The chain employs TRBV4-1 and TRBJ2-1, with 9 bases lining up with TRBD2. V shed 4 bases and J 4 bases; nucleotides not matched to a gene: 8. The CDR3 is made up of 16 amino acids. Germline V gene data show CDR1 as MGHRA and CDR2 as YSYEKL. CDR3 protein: CASSRGRGTEYNEQFF. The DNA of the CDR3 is TGCGCCAGCAGCCGCGGGAGGGGGACAGAATACAATGAGCAGTTCTTC.

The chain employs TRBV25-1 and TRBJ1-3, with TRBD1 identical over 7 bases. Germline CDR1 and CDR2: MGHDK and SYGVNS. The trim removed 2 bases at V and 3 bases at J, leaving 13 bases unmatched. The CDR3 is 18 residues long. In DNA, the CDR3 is TGTGCCAGCAGTGAAAACCCCCCGAACAGGGGTTTTGGAAACACCATATATTTT. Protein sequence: CASSENPPNRGFGNTIYF. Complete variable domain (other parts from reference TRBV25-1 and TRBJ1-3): EADIYQTPRYLVIGTGKKITLECSQTMGHDKMYWYQQDPGMELHLIHYSYGVNSTEKGDLSSESTVSRIRTEHFPLTLESARPSHTSQYLCASSENPPNRGFGNTIYFGEGSWLTVV.

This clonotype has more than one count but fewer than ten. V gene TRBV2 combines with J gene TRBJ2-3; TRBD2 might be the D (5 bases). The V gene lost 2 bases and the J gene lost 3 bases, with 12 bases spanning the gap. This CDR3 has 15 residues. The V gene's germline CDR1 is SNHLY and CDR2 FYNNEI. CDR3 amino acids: CASSERTGWTDTQYF. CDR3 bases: TGTGCCAGCAGTGAAAGGACGGGGTGGACAGATACGCAGTATTTT.

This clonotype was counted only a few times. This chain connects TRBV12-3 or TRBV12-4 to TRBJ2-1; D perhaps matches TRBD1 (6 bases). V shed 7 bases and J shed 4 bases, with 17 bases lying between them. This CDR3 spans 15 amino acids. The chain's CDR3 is CASTPQEGQYNEQFF. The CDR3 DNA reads TGTGCCAGCACCCCCCAGGAAGGACAGTACAATGAGCAGTTCTTC.

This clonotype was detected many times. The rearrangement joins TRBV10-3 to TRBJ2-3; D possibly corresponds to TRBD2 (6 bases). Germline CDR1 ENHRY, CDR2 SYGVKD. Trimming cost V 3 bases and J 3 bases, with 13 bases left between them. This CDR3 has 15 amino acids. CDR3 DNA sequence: TGTGCCATCAGTGAAGCGGGTTGGCGGACAGATACGCAGTATTTT. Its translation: CAISEAGWRTDTQYF.

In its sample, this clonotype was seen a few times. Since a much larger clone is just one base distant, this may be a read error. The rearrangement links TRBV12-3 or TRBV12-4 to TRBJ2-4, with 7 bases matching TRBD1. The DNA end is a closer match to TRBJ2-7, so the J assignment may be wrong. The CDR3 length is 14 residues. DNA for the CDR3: TGTGCCAGCAGTCCTCCGACAGGGTCCTTCGAGCAGTACTTC. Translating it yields CASSPPTGSFEQYF.

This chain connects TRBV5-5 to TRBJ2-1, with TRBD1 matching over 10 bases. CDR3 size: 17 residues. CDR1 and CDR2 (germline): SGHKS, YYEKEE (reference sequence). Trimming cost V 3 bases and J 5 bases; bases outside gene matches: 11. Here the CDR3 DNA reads TGTGCCAGCAGCTCTCCGCTCCGGGACAGGGGCCACAATGAGCAGTTCTTC. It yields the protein CASSSPLRDRGHNEQFF.

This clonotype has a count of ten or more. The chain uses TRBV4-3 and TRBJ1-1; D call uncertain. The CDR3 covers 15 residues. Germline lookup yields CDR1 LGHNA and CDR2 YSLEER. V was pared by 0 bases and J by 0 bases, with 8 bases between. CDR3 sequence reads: CASSQDRAMNTEAFF. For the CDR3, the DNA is TGCGCCAGCAGCCAAGACAGAGCTATGAACACTGAAGCTTTCTTT.

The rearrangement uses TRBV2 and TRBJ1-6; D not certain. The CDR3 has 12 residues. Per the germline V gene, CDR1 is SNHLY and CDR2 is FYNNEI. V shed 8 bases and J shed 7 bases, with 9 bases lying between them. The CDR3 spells CASGPTNSPLHF. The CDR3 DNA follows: TGTGCCAGCGGGCCGACGAATTCACCCCTCCACTTT.